This record looks at one T cell receptor (beta chain) sequence and its context. The antigen is not known. The junction differs from germline at one of its ends, possibly a read error. CDR3 length: 12 residues. The data belong to a study of type 1 regulatory T cells. TCRdb reanalysed the reads using MiXCR and keeps one entry per CDR3 protein. Of tens of thousands of distinct CDR3 sequences in the sample, nearly 50% were seen once. Source material: cultured non-Tr1 T cells, either the whole culture or a sorted T cell fraction (not recorded which). The chain combines TRBV12-3 or TRBV12-4 with TRBJ2-3; D call uncertain. This clonotype was obtained from a human donor in good health. The CDR3 spells CASSGFTDTQFF. The CDR3 DNA sequence: TGTGCCAGCAGTGGCTTCACAGATACGCAGTTTTTT.